Each of the 19 T cell receptor beta chains below was sequenced from the same sample in a study of identical twins. TCRdb passed the 5' RACE reads through MiXCR, listing each CDR3 protein once. The sample lists about 520,000 distinct CDR3 sequences, around 20% occurring once. These sequences were also reported in another study, on T cells expressing NK-cell markers.

The sequencing input was CD4+ T cells sorted from blood. These receptors all stem from a woman aged 18 to 35 in good health.

This chain uses TRBV11-2 with TRBJ2-1, with TRBD2 matching over 7 bases. Losses at the gene ends were 5 bases for V and 3 bases for J; bases not matched to a gene: 4. The CDR3 has 14 amino acids. Germline V gives CDR1 SGHAT, CDR2 FQNNGV. For the CDR3, the DNA is TGTGCCAGCAGCCAGGTAGCGGGCTACAATGAGCAGTTCTTC. Protein: CASSQVAGYNEQFF.

This chain links TRBV7-8 with TRBJ2-4, with a possible D match to TRBD1 (6 bases). The CDR3 is made up of 16 amino acids. V lost 5 bases and J lost 0, with 14 bases in between. Germline V gene lookup returns CDR1 SGHVS and CDR2 FQNEAQ. CDR3 residues: CASSVQGSQAKNIQYF. The CDR3 nucleotides read TGTGCCAGCAGCGTACAGGGTTCCCAAGCCAAAAACATTCAGTACTTC. Full variable domain (rest looked up from reference TRBV7-8 and TRBJ2-4): GAGVSQSPRYKVAKRGQDVALRCDPISGHVSLFWYQQALGQGPEFLTYFQNEAQLDKSGLPSDRFFAERPEGSVSTLKIQRTQQEDSAVYLCASSVQGSQAKNIQYFGAGTRLSVL.

V and J are TRBV20-1 and TRBJ1-2; no reliable D call. The CDR3 loop spans 13 amino acids. In germline, CDR1 is DFQATT, CDR2 SNEGSKA (reference sequence). The germline V and J ends were trimmed by 3 bases and 5 bases, with 13 bases remaining between them. CDR3 protein: CSASPPGEYGYTF. CDR3 sequence (DNA): TGCAGTGCTAGTCCTCCGGGAGAATATGGCTACACCTTC.

Only a few counts were recorded for this clonotype. This chain connects TRBV19 to TRBJ2-1; possibly TRBD1 or TRBD2 for D (5 bases each). This CDR3 spans 14 amino acids. Germline lookup yields CDR1 LNHDA and CDR2 SQIVND (reference sequence). Trimming cost V 6 bases and J 5 bases, with 14 bases left between them. CDR3: CASRDLARDNEQFF. As DNA, the CDR3 is TGTGCCAGTAGAGACCTAGCCAGGGACAATGAGCAGTTCTTC.

The V gene is TRBV10-1, the J gene TRBJ2-2; D is tentatively TRBD1 or TRBD2 (5 bases each). V was trimmed by 3 bases and J by 5 bases, leaving 7 bases between them. This CDR3 comprises 13 residues. The germline V gene encodes CDR1 WNHNN and CDR2 SYGVQD (reference sequence). The CDR3 nucleotides are TGCGCCAGCAGTGACTGGGGGACCGGGGAGCTGTTTTTT. This encodes CASSDWGTGELFF.

This clonotype was seen only a few times. CDR3 residues: CASSYRGTHEQYF. The CDR3 nucleotides read TGTGCCAGCAGTTACCGTGGAACCCACGAGCAGTACTTC. V and J are TRBV6-5 and TRBJ2-7; D unclear. The CDR3 totals 13 residues. With 2 bases removed from V and 5 bases from J, the gap between germline ends came to 10 bases. Germline V lookup: CDR1 MNHEY, CDR2 SVGAGI.

This sequence joins TRBV21-1 and TRBJ2-7; the table assigns TRBD2, which was not confirmed against the DNA. TRBV21-1 is shown as a pseudogene. There are 19 residues in the CDR3. CDR3 nucleotides: TGTGCCAGCAGCATCTGGGCCGAACTAGCGACAAAGTACCCCTACGAGCAGTACTTC. Translation gives CASSIWAELATKYPYEQYF.

In this sample, this clonotype turned up a few times. This chain connects TRBV20-1 to TRBJ2-7; a possible D gene is TRBD1 (6 bases). V lost 1 base and J 2 bases, leaving 6 bases between the germline ends. Germline V CDR1 and CDR2: DFQATT, SNEGSKA (reference sequence). CDR3 length: 12 amino acids. CDR3 sequence: CSARGTAYEQYF. The DNA of the CDR3 is TGCAGTGCTAGAGGGACAGCCTACGAGCAGTACTTC.

This clonotype has a handful of counts. This could be a read error, since a much larger clone is one nucleotide away. This rearrangement joins TRBV7-9 to TRBJ2-7; TRBD1 matches at 9 bases. V lost 5 bases and J lost 5; bases outside the gene matches: 7. The CDR3 covers 14 residues. Germline V gives CDR1 SEHNR, CDR2 FQNEAQ (reference sequence). CDR3 sequence: CASSLGTGTHEQYF. The CDR3, as DNA: TGTGCCAGCAGCCTCGGGACAGGGACCCACGAGCAGTACTTC.

This chain uses TRBV12-3 or TRBV12-4 with TRBJ2-1; 7 bases line up with TRBD2. V lost 7 bases to trimming and J lost 5 bases; unmatched junction nucleotides: 11. The CDR3 sequence is 15 residues long. CDR3 residues: CASIPRASGNNEQFF. For the CDR3, the DNA is TGTGCCAGCATACCCCGGGCTAGCGGAAACAATGAGCAGTTCTTC.

This clonotype has more than one count but fewer than ten. The rearrangement links TRBV3-1 to TRBJ2-1; 9 bases line up with TRBD2. The CDR3 consists of 16 residues. V lost 4 bases, J lost 8 bases, and 12 bases stayed unmatched. Germline CDR1 LGHDT, CDR2 YNNKEL (reference sequence). The CDR3 is CASSRSSGSYGHEQFF. CDR3 sequence (DNA): TGTGCCAGCAGCCGAAGTAGCGGGAGTTACGGGCATGAGCAGTTCTTC.

The V gene is TRBV20-1, the J gene TRBJ2-3, with TRBD2 identical over 9 bases. This CDR3 spans 16 amino acids. Unmatched junction bases numbered 12, after V lost 4 bases and J lost 4 bases. Germline CDR1 and CDR2: DFQATT and SNEGSKA (reference sequence). The CDR3 spells CSATGEGGRAADTQYF. CDR3 DNA sequence: TGCAGTGCTACCGGGGAGGGCGGGAGGGCGGCAGATACGCAGTATTTT.

The chain recombines TRBV20-1 with TRBJ2-7; TRBD2 matches at 7 bases. The CDR3 loop spans 11 amino acids. The junction had 7 bases not matched to a gene; V was cut back by 5 bases and J by 9 bases. Germline CDR1 is DFQATT and CDR2 is SNEGSKA (reference sequence). The CDR3 is CSASNWTRQYF. CDR3 bases: TGCAGTGCTTCTAATTGGACTAGGCAGTACTTC.

In its sample, this clonotype was seen once. This chain links TRBV6-2 or TRBV6-3 with TRBJ2-7, with D possibly matching TRBD2 (6 bases). V lost 7 bases and J 2 bases, leaving 9 bases between the germline ends. Looked up from germline, CDR1 is MNHEY and CDR2 is SVGEGT. The CDR3 is 12 amino acids. CDR3 nucleotides: TGTGCCAGCAAGTTAGCGGCCTACGAGCAGTACTTC. Its translation is CASKLAAYEQYF.

The chain recombines TRBV6-5 with TRBJ2-7; no reliable D call. The germline CDR1 and CDR2 sequences are MNHEY and SVGAGI. Trimming took 3 bases from V and 4 from J, leaving 13 bases between them. This CDR3 is built from 14 residues. CDR3 region: CASSYRYPSYEQYF. The CDR3 nucleotides read TGTGCCAGCAGTTATCGATACCCTAGTTACGAGCAGTACTTC.

The rearrangement joins TRBV20-1 to TRBJ1-4; 8 nucleotides line up with TRBD1. Trimming removed 4 bases from V and 7 bases from J; junction bases left unmatched: 8. The CDR3 contains 14 residues. In germline, CDR1 is DFQATT, CDR2 SNEGSKA (reference sequence). The CDR3 spells CSAMAGGRFEKLFF. In nucleotides, the CDR3 is TGCAGTGCTATGGCAGGGGGCCGTTTTGAAAAACTGTTTTTT.

This clonotype has ten or more counts. The rearrangement joins TRBV7-2 to TRBJ2-7; D gene uncertain. This CDR3 region has 14 residues. V lost 4 bases and J lost 2, with 12 bases in between. Germline V gene sequence: CDR1 SGHTA, CDR2 FQGNSA. The DNA for the CDR3 is TGTGCCAGCAGCTCGGGTTTGGGTCCCTACGAGCAGTACTTC. Translation: CASSSGLGPYEQYF.

This clonotype was observed many times. V is TRBV15 and J is TRBJ2-7; D is unresolved. The CDR3 extends over 15 amino acids. CDR1 and CDR2 (germline): LNHNV, YYDKDF (reference sequence). V was pared by 0 bases and J by 0 bases, with 9 bases between. CDR3: CATSRDLVSSYEQYF. The CDR3 DNA follows: TGTGCCACCAGCAGAGATCTCGTCAGCTCCTACGAGCAGTACTTC.

This clonotype was seen a few times. This CDR3 is CASSVVGLGFTEQFF. Here the CDR3 DNA reads TGTGCCAGCAGCGTAGTGGGACTAGGTTTTACTGAGCAGTTCTTC. V usage is TRBV9 and J usage is TRBJ2-1, with TRBD2 identical over 8 bases. Trimming removed 0 bases from V and 9 bases from J; junction bases left unmatched: 8. CDR3 length: 15 amino acids. CDR1 SGDLS and CDR2 YYNGEE come from the germline V gene.